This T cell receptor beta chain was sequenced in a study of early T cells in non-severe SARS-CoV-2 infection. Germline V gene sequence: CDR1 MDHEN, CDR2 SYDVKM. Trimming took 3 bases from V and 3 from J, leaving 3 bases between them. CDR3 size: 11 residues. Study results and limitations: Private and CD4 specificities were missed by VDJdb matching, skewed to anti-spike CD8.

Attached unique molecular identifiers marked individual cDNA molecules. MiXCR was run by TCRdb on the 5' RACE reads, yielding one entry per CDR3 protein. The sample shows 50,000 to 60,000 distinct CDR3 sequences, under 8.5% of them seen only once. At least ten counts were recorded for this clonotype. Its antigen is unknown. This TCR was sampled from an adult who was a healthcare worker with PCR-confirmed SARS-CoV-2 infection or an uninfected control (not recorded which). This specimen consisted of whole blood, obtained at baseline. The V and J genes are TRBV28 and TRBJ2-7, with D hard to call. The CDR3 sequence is CASSFFYEQYF. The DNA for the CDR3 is TGTGCCAGCAGTTTCTTCTACGAGCAGTACTTC.